Below are 9 T cell receptor beta chains sequenced from a single sample in a study of cytomegalovirus exposure and HLA in healthy donors (dated by TCRdb to about 2017). Preparation of the library involved the immunoSEQ multiplex PCR assay. TCRdb's version of the immuneACCESS table is confined to in-frame rearrangements and falls short of the full clone set. An unresolved V gene accounts for under half of the shortfall where checked; the remainder is of unknown origin. For this sample the table gives approximately 120,000 clones, of which 94% were detected only once. 1% to 1.5% of the sample belongs to the ten largest clones. Sequenced: PBMCs. These receptors all stem from a woman under 30 in good health and CMV-seronegative.

The rearrangement joins TRBV6-1 to TRBJ1-1, with TRBD1 matching over 7 bases. There are 13 residues in the CDR3. Trimming cost V 9 bases and J 0 bases; bases outside gene matches: 4. The germline V gene has CDR1 MNHNS and CDR2 SASEGT. CDR3 coding DNA: TGTGCCAGTCGGGGACAGCTGAACACTGAAGCTTTCTTT. Amino acid sequence: CASRGQLNTEAFF.

The rearrangement links TRBV28 to TRBJ2-7, with 11 bases lining up with TRBD2. Germline CDR1 and CDR2: MDHEN and SYDVKM. The CDR3 length is 15 residues. Trimming removed 3 bases from V and 4 bases from J; junction bases left unmatched: 5. CDR3 sequence: CASSFSTSGMYEQYF. CDR3 coding DNA: TGTGCCAGCAGTTTTTCGACTAGCGGGATGTACGAGCAGTACTTC.

The rearrangement uses TRBV30 and TRBJ1-3; 7 bases are shared with TRBD1. Trimming took 5 bases from V and 4 from J; bases not matched to a gene: 5. The CDR3 runs to 13 residues. From germline, CDR1 is GTSNPN and CDR2 SVGIG (reference sequence). The CDR3 spells CAWAGGSGNTIYF. CDR3 coding DNA: TGTGCCTGGGCAGGGGGTTCGGGAAACACCATATATTTT.

The CDR3 DNA follows: TGCAGTGCTAGGAGGGAGACCCAGTACTTC. It codes for CSARRETQYF. The chain combines TRBV20-1 with TRBJ2-5; unclear D gene. The CDR3 runs 10 residues. Germline-derived CDR1 and CDR2 are DFQATT and SNEGSKA (reference sequence). V lost 3 bases, J lost 5 bases, and 4 bases lay in between.

This sequence joins TRBV18 and TRBJ1-5; the match to TRBD1 covers 7 bases. V gave up 4 bases and J gave up 5 bases; unmatched junction bases: 11. The CDR3 extends over 16 amino acids. Germline CDR1 reads KGHSH; CDR2 reads LQKENI. Here the CDR3 reads CASSLLSWTGDQPQHF. The DNA of the CDR3 is TGTGCCAGCTCACTCCTTTCCTGGACAGGAGATCAGCCCCAGCATTTT.

The chain links TRBV7-9 to TRBJ2-3, with 7 bases that match TRBD2. The germline V gene has CDR1 SEHNR and CDR2 FQNEAQ (reference sequence). Trimming at V came to 5 bases and at J to 2 bases, leaving 4 bases not matched to a gene. This CDR3 is 14 amino acids long. The CDR3 region is CASSLGTITDTQYF. The CDR3 region has the DNA TGTGCCAGCAGCCTTGGGACTATCACAGATACGCAGTATTTT.

The chain has TRBV7-9 and TRBJ2-7; a weak D match, TRBD1 (6 bases). Germline V lookup: CDR1 SEHNR, CDR2 FQNEAQ (reference sequence). This CDR3 spans 15 amino acids. V was shortened by 1 base and J by 5 bases, with 15 bases between the two germline ends. Here the CDR3 DNA reads TGTGCCAGCAGCTTAGAAGGACACAGGGCGGACGAGCAGTACTTC. Amino acids: CASSLEGHRADEQYF. The full variable domain, rest sourced from reference TRBV7-9 and TRBJ2-7, is DTGVSQNPRHKITKRGQNVTFRCDPISEHNRLYWYRQTLGQGPEFLTYFQNEAQLEKSRLLSDRFSAERPKGSFSTLEIQRTEQGDSAMYLCASSLEGHRADEQYFGPGTRLTVT.

This sequence joins TRBV5-1 and TRBJ1-1; TRBD1 aligns across 8 bases. CDR3 length equals 15 residues. CDR1 and CDR2 from the germline V gene are SGHRS and YFSETQ. Losses at the gene ends were 4 bases for V and 7 bases for J; bases not matched to a gene: 12. In DNA, the CDR3 is TGCGCCAGCAGCGCCGGACAGGGCGAATATGATGAAGCTTTCTTT. Translation gives CASSAGQGEYDEAFF.

V usage is TRBV5-1 and J usage is TRBJ1-1; D possibly corresponds to TRBD1 (6 bases). Germline V gives CDR1 SGHRS, CDR2 YFSETQ. Trimming took 4 bases from V and 6 from J, leaving 16 bases between them. This CDR3 is built from 14 residues. The CDR3 sequence is CASSPNRAYPEAFF. The CDR3 DNA is TGCGCCAGCAGCCCCAACAGGGCCTACCCTGAAGCTTTCTTT.